The 16 T cell receptor beta chains in this list originate from one sample, sequenced in a study of CD8+CD57+ T cells in acquired aplastic anemia. According to the study, genomic DNA was the template for TCR beta VDJ and CDR3 profiling. Each CDR3 protein gets one entry after TCRdb re-called the reads with MiXCR. The sample has 270,000 or so distinct CDR3 sequences, approximately 79% seen once. By flow cytometry, patients selected for sequencing had shown an expansion of CD8+CD57+ cells. Sequenced: sorted CD4+, CD8+, or CD8+CD57+ T cells (not recorded which) from PBMCs. The receptor set was obtained from a human donor with aplastic anemia.

The V call is TRBV10-1, the J call TRBJ2-1, with 9 bases lining up with TRBD2. Germline lookup yields CDR1 WNHNN and CDR2 SYGVQD (reference sequence). The CDR3 totals 13 residues. The CDR3 nucleotides are TGCGGCATCAGGGGCGGGGGGGGGAATGAGCAGTTCTTC. As protein: CGIRGGGGNEQFF.

For this clonotype: Sequence at one end of the junction differs from germline and may be a read error. The chain couples TRBV7-9 to TRBJ2-5; D unresolved. The CDR3 runs to 14 residues. Per germline, CDR1 SEHNR and CDR2 FQNEAQ (reference sequence). CDR3 nucleotides: TGCGCCAGCAGCCAAGGCAGCGCACGTGGCTACACCTACTTC. It is translated as CASSQGSARGYTYF.

Note on this clonotype: A much larger clone differs from this one at a single base, so this may be a read error. The genes are TRBV11-3 and TRBJ2-3, with 7 bases aligning to TRBD1. Germline lookup yields CDR1 SGHNT and CDR2 YENEEA. The CDR3 totals 14 residues. This CDR3 reads CASSLDLTGNTQCF. CDR3 in DNA: TGTGCCAGCAGCTTAGATCTGACAGGGAATACGCAGTGTTTT.

Concerning this clonotype itself: Because it lacks the conserved phenylalanine or tryptophan at the end, this CDR3 is likely a read error. The DNA is left out, because the CDR3 cannot be placed on it with certainty; the CDR3 is given as TCRdb lists it. The chain employs TRBV7-9 and TRBJ1-2. The germline V gene has CDR1 SEHNR and CDR2 FQNEAQ (reference sequence). The CDR3 totals 13 residues, both ends included. CDR3 in amino acids: CASSPGLARGYNI.

This clonotype was observed a few times. V and J are TRBV5-5 and TRBJ1-1; a weak D match, TRBD1 (6 bases). CDR3 length equals 15 residues. Trimming removed 2 bases at V and 7 bases at J, with 18 bases between. The germline gives CDR1 SGHKS, CDR2 YYEKEE (reference sequence). This CDR3 reads CASSLEGGGQDEAFF. CDR3 in DNA: TGTGCCAGCAGCTTAGAAGGGGGAGGGCAAGATGAAGCTTTCTTT.

Remarks on this clonotype: A read error may produce the germline difference seen at one junction end. The gene calls are TRBV7-9 and TRBJ2-3; TRBD2 is a possible D gene (5 bases). This CDR3 has 14 residues. Per the germline V gene, CDR1 is SEHNR and CDR2 is FQNEAQ (reference sequence). CDR3 in amino acids: CASSLVPGEQTFEF. CDR3 bases: TGTGCCAGCAGCTTAGTACCCGGGGAGCAGACGTTTGAATTT.

This clonotype was observed at least ten times. CDR3 DNA sequence: TGCGCCAGCAGCCTAGACAGCCTTTCGGGGGAGCTGTTTTTT. Translation: CASSLDSLSGELFF. The chain combines TRBV4-1 with TRBJ2-2; D is perhaps TRBD1 (5 bases). The CDR3 length is 14 residues. Germline V lookup: CDR1 MGHRA, CDR2 YSYEKL. Trimming left V 4 bases short and J 8 bases short, with 14 bases between.

Points on this clonotype: At one of its ends the junction is not consistent with the germline gene, which may arise from a read error. The genes are TRBV6-2 or TRBV6-3 and TRBJ1-6; 12 bases agree with TRBD1. Germline CDR1 and CDR2: MNHEY and SVGEGT. This CDR3 is 15 amino acids long. Here the CDR3 reads CASSYSGTGGSPFHF. In DNA form, the CDR3 reads TGTGCCAGCAGTTACTCGGGGACAGGGGGCTCACCCTTCCACTTT.

This clonotype is a singleton in its sample. The chain uses TRBV19 and TRBJ2-3; TRBD1 agrees at 9 bases. V lost 5 bases to trimming and J lost 8 bases; unmatched junction nucleotides: 14. Germline CDR1 reads LNHDA; CDR2 reads SQIVND (reference sequence). This CDR3 is built from 16 residues. CDR3 sequence (DNA): TGTGCCAGTAGTTGGGGGGACAGGGCACATGGAAGTACGCAGTATTTT. Translation gives CASSWGDRAHGSTQYF.

The rearrangement joins TRBV11-2 to TRBJ2-3; 7 nucleotides line up with TRBD2. Germline V gene lookup returns CDR1 SGHAT and CDR2 FQNNGV. This CDR3 region has 15 residues. With 3 bases clipped from V and 11 bases from J, the junction kept 14 bases outside the gene matches. The CDR3: CASSFTGLGYNEQYF. CDR3 sequence (DNA): TGTGCCAGCAGCTTCACCGGACTAGGATACAATGAGCAGTATTTT.

This sequence joins TRBV5-1 and TRBJ2-1; 9 bases agree with TRBD1. The CDR3 extends over 16 amino acids. Trimming at V came to 0 bases and at J to 8 bases, leaving 9 bases not matched to a gene. Germline V gives CDR1 SGHRS, CDR2 YFSETQ. The CDR3 DNA sequence: TGCGCCAGCAGCTTGGGGACAGGGGCCGTTCAGGATGAGCAGTTCTTC. Protein sequence: CASSLGTGAVQDEQFF. Looking up the rest from reference TRBV5-1 and TRBJ2-1 gives the full variable domain: KAGVTQTPRYLIKTRGQQVTLSCSPISGHRSVSWYQQTPGQGLQFLFEYFSETQRNKGNFPGRFSGRQFSNSRSEMNVSTLELGDSALYLCASSLGTGAVQDEQFFGPGTRLTVL.

The CDR3 DNA sequence: TGTGCCAGCAGCTTCGATCTAACAGGCTACGAGCAGTTCTTC. It translates to CASSFDLTGYEQFF. V and J are TRBV11-3 and TRBJ2-1; possibly TRBD1 for D (5 bases). Germline CDR1 is SGHNT and CDR2 is YENEEA. The V end was cut by 3 bases, the J end by 10 bases, with 16 bases between. This CDR3 comprises 14 residues.

The genes are TRBV29-1 and TRBJ1-4; TRBD1 is a possible D gene (6 bases). From germline, CDR1 is SQVTM and CDR2 ANQGSEA. V lost 5 bases, J lost 7 bases, and 14 bases lay in between. This CDR3 is 13 amino acids long. Here the CDR3 reads CSVFSSRGEKLFF. The CDR3 nucleotides read TGCAGCGTTTTCAGCTCCAGGGGTGAAAAACTGTTTTTT.

V is TRBV11-3 and J is TRBJ2-1; tentative D call: TRBD1 (6 bases). V was pared by 1 base and J by 2 bases, with 9 bases between. The CDR3 has 15 residues. Germline V gives CDR1 SGHNT, CDR2 YENEEA. CDR3 in DNA: TGTGCCAGCAGCTTAGGGGGGCAAGCCTACAATGAGCAGTTCTTC. As protein: CASSLGGQAYNEQFF.

The chain couples TRBV7-9 to TRBJ2-1; D unresolved. In germline, CDR1 is SEHNR, CDR2 FQNEAQ (reference sequence). V was pared by 5 bases and J by 10 bases, with 24 bases between. The CDR3 has 16 residues. CDR3 nucleotide sequence: TGTGCCAGCAGCGTAGGAGCTCTGGCCGGAGACTTCGAGCAGTTCTTC. Its translation is CASSVGALAGDFEQFF.

J is TRBJ1-1 and V is TRBV20-1; D is possibly TRBD1 (6 bases). The CDR3 sequence is 13 residues long. Trimming shortened V by 6 bases and J by 10 bases, and 21 bases separated the two germline ends. Germline V lookup: CDR1 DFQATT, CDR2 SNEGSKA (reference sequence). This CDR3 reads CSALLIRGTPAFF. The CDR3 bases are TGCAGTGCCCTCTTAATAAGGGGGACTCCAGCTTTCTTT.